The clone carrying this T cell receptor beta chain is termed medium-sized. Its matching antigen is unknown. Whole blood was used without fractionation, so all unsorted peripheral T cells were included. The sample belongs to a study of HIV-infected patients and healthy controls. The wider study: In most of the 16 patients, CD4 counts climbed slightly after three months but remained subnormal.

This CDR3 has 14 residues. V lost 6 bases to trimming and J lost 4 bases; unmatched junction nucleotides: 2. The germline V gene has CDR1 MNHNS and CDR2 SASEGT. cDNA was made from 500 ng RNA using alpha and beta constant primers. Separate chain-specific third strand synthesis with multiplexing indices produced the alpha and beta libraries. The cDNA received a 5' RACE adapter containing a random hexamer plus an SP2 sequencing primer site. Two random hexamers, added before amplification and joined, formed each molecule's 12-nucleotide barcode. TCRdb re-called the 5' RACE reads with MiXCR, one entry per CDR3 protein. The data contain some 5,500 distinct CDR3 sequences, around 8% of them singletons. General study points: Healthy controls carried many MAIT alpha-chain CDR3s, while HIV+ repertoires had few.

The sample here was blood, taken before antiretroviral therapy. The J gene is TRBJ2-1, the V gene TRBV6-1; 11 bases align to TRBD2. This sequence was found in an adult with HIV infection. The CDR3 bases are TGTGCCAGCAGAACTAGCGGGGGATACAATGAGCAGTTCTTC. It encodes CASRTSGGYNEQFF.